The source of this T cell receptor beta chain is a study of control samples from healthy donors and cancer patients. Trimming pared 7 bases from V and 2 bases from J, leaving 18 bases between. The germline CDR1 and CDR2 sequences are LNHDA and SQIVND (reference sequence). The CDR3 covers 16 residues. Sequencing was performed with immunoSEQ multiplex PCR; in TCRdb, only in-frame clones are kept and a portion is missing. This table has more than 30,000 clones, around 88% appearing once. The sequenced sample was PBMCs. This receptor was identified in a woman aged 60-75 years with lung cancer. The chain uses TRBV19 and TRBJ1-5, with D perhaps TRBD1 (6 bases). The CDR3: CASTKRGGLGNQPQHF. In nucleotides, the CDR3 is TGTGCCAGTACCAAAAGGGGGGGTTTGGGCAATCAGCCCCAGCATTTT.